Presented here are 10 T cell receptor beta chains from one specimen sequenced in a study of blood T cell repertoires in COVID-19. The protocol was immunoSEQ multiplex PCR, while the TCRdb copy is restricted to in-frame clones and leaves out a portion. Of 170,000 or so clones in the sample, 90% to 95% were seen once. The sequenced sample consisted of peripheral blood. The receptors stem from a man aged 50-59 years with acute or convalescent COVID-19.

CDR3 protein: CSASLRGYGYTF. The CDR3 nucleotides are TGCAGTGCTAGTTTGAGAGGCTATGGCTACACCTTC. The gene calls are TRBV20-1 and TRBJ1-2; D not resolved. The CDR3 is made up of 12 amino acids. The V gene lost 3 bases and the J gene lost 4 bases, with 9 bases spanning the gap. CDR1 is DFQATT, CDR2 SNEGSKA, per germline (reference sequence).

CDR3 DNA sequence: TGTGCCAGCAGCTGGGGGACAGTGACAGATACGCAGTATTTT. Translating it yields CASSWGTVTDTQYF. The chain combines TRBV11-2 with TRBJ2-3; 7 positions match TRBD1. V dropped 4 bases and J dropped 3; count of bases not matched to a gene: 4. The CDR3 has 14 residues. Germline V lookup: CDR1 SGHAT, CDR2 FQNNGV.

The chain is built from TRBV19 and TRBJ2-1, with 7 bases fitting TRBD2. This CDR3 spans 19 amino acids. Germline trimming cut 4 bases from V and 0 bases from J; bases unmatched to any gene: 15. Germline V gene sequence: CDR1 LNHDA, CDR2 SQIVND (reference sequence). CDR3 loop: CASSRRLAGEMASYNEQFF. In DNA form, the CDR3 reads TGTGCCAGTAGTAGACGTCTGGCGGGAGAAATGGCCTCCTACAATGAGCAGTTCTTC.

This clone came up a few times. This chain connects TRBV2 to TRBJ2-4, with D uncertain. Deletions cut 3 bases from V and 2 bases from J, with 11 bases between. This CDR3 contains 15 residues. Germline V gives CDR1 SNHLY, CDR2 FYNNEI. The CDR3 region is CASSDNGGTKNIQYF. The CDR3 DNA reads TGTGCCAGCAGTGATAACGGTGGTACCAAAAACATTCAGTACTTC.

The V call is TRBV28, the J call TRBJ2-7; D remains ambiguous. Trimming stripped 2 bases from V and 1 base from J, with 18 bases between. The CDR3 has 17 amino acids. Germline CDR1 is MDHEN and CDR2 is SYDVKM. CDR3 protein: CASSLVAKDLRSYEQYF. The CDR3 coding sequence is TGTGCCAGCAGTTTAGTAGCCAAGGATTTGAGGTCCTACGAGCAGTACTTC.

This chain connects TRBV19 to TRBJ2-1; 8 nucleotides agree with TRBD2. CDR3 length: 16 residues. Germline trimming cut 2 bases from V and 8 bases from J; bases unmatched to any gene: 11. CDR1 is LNHDA, CDR2 SQIVND, per germline (reference sequence). CDR3 nucleotide sequence: TGTGCCAGTAGTATATTCCGGGAGGGCCTGGGGGATGAGCAGTTCTTC. Protein: CASSIFREGLGDEQFF.

The chain is built from TRBV7-2 and TRBJ2-5; 7 bases agree with TRBD1. The CDR3 length is 13 residues. The ends lost 5 bases at V and 1 base at J; junction bases unmatched: 1. Germline V gives CDR1 SGHTA, CDR2 FQGNSA. The CDR3 protein is CASSRGLQETQYF. CDR3 DNA: TGTGCCAGCAGCAGGGGGCTCCAAGAGACCCAGTACTTC.

V is TRBV19 and J is TRBJ1-2, with 8 bases lining up with TRBD1. The J segment lost 4 bases and the V segment lost 2 bases, leaving 6 bases of the junction unmatched. The CDR3 is 15 amino acids. Germline values: CDR1 LNHDA, CDR2 SQIVND (reference sequence). The CDR3 DNA sequence: TGTGCCAGTAGTATATCTGGACAGGGTACCTATGGCTACACCTTC. Protein: CASSISGQGTYGYTF.

This rearrangement joins TRBV9 to TRBJ2-4, with unresolved D. The CDR3 length is 12 residues. Germline V gene data show CDR1 as SGDLS and CDR2 as YYNGEE. V was shortened by 4 bases and J by 0 bases, with 2 bases between the two germline ends. CDR3 nucleotides: TGTGCCAGCAGCCAAGCCAAAAACATTCAGTACTTC. It translates to CASSQAKNIQYF.

The chain's CDR3 is CASTSKGTSGGGTQYF. The CDR3 nucleotides are TGTGCCAGTACCTCTAAAGGGACTAGCGGAGGGGGGACCCAGTACTTC. This chain uses TRBV19 with TRBJ2-5; 11 nucleotides align to TRBD2. The CDR3 consists of 16 residues. Germline trimming cut 7 bases from V and 7 bases from J; bases unmatched to any gene: 14. The germline V gene encodes CDR1 LNHDA and CDR2 SQIVND (reference sequence).